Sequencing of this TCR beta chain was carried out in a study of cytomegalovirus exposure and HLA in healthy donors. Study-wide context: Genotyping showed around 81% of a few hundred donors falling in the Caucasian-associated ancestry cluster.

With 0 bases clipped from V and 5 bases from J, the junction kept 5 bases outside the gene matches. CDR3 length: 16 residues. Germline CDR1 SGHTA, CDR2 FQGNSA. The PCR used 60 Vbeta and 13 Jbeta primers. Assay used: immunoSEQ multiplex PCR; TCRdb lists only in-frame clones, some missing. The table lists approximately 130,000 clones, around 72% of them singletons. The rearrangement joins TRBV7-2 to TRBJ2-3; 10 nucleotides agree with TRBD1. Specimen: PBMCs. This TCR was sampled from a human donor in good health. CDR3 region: CASSLAGTGVQDTQYF. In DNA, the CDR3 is TGTGCCAGCAGCTTAGCGGGGACAGGGGTACAAGATACGCAGTATTTT.